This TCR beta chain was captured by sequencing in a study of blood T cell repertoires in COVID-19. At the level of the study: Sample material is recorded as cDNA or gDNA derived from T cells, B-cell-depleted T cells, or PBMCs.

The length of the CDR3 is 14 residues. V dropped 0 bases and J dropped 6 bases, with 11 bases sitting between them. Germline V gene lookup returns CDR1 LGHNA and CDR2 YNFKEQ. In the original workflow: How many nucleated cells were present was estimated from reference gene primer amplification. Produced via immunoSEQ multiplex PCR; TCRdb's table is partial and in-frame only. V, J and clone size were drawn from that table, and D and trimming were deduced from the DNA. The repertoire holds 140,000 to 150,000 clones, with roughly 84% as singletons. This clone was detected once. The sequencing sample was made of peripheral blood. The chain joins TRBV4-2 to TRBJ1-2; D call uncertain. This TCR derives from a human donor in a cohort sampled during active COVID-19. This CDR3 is CASSQESRGNGYTF. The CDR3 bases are TGTGCCAGCAGCCAAGAATCGAGAGGGAATGGCTACACCTTC.